These T cell receptor beta chains were read from a single sample in a study of T-cell reconstitution after alpha-beta-depleted transplantation in children. In TCRdb, the PCR reads were re-called with MiXCR into one record per CDR3 protein. The table has about 420,000 distinct CDR3 sequences, under 20% seen once. The sample here was PBMCs, mostly from graft donor cells, taken 360 days after TCRalphabeta/CD19-depleted stem cell transplant. These receptors all stem from a boy younger than two who had a stem cell transplant for Wiskott-Aldrich syndrome, so the T cells may come from the graft donor. Both conserved end residues are trimmed from each CDR3. Part of the rows lack a size; the others show once, few, many or a class for expanded clones.

V,size,J,CDR3
TRBV24-1,.,TRBJ2-5,ATSDLGQAQETQY
TRBV12-3/TRBV12-4,.,TRBJ2-1,ASSLGTSGRHEQF
TRBV29-1,.,TRBJ1-2,SVTTGGRKANYGYT
TRBV11-2,few,TRBJ2-5,ASSLTVHPLAGGGTQY
TRBV20-1,few,TRBJ2-7,SARDDRDRSYEQY
TRBV28,few,TRBJ2-1,ASSVTPPTSSYNEQF
TRBV12-3/TRBV12-4,few,TRBJ1-4,ASSPETTNEKLF
TRBV30,few,TRBJ2-2,AWAPQWRGTGELF
TRBV12-3/TRBV12-4,few,TRBJ2-7,ASSLAPPYEQY
TRBV10-3,many,TRBJ2-7,AISESKKQVSPYEQY
TRBV5-1,many,TRBJ2-3,ASSLGLSTDTQY